This T cell receptor beta chain derives from a study of PD-L1 blockade in urothelial cancer. V lost 5 bases, J lost 0 bases, and 8 bases lay in between. Germline values: CDR1 KGHSH, CDR2 LQKENI. This CDR3 contains 14 residues. Libraries were prepared by immunoSEQ multiplex PCR; TCRdb keeps only in-frame clonotypes and omits some of them. The sample lists around 30,000 clones, 75% to 85% occurring once. This receptor was obtained from a man in his 60s with urothelial cancer. The rearrangement joins TRBV18 to TRBJ1-3; D remains ambiguous. Specimen: PBMCs, collected around atezolizumab (anti-PD-L1) treatment. The CDR3 coding sequence is TGTGCCAGCTCATCAACTGACTCTGGAAACACCATATATTTT. Translated: CASSSTDSGNTIYF.